This T cell receptor beta chain was observed in a study of metastatic and nonmetastatic thyroid tumors. This clone has ten or more counts. From germline, CDR1 is SGHTA and CDR2 FQGNSA. Trimming stripped 1 base from V and 0 bases from J, with 6 bases between. The CDR3 covers 14 residues. TCRdb re-processed the PCR reads through MiXCR. The data hold 13,000 or so clones, with approximately 30% observed a single time. The entire patient cohort was treatment-naive prior to thyroid surgery. Sequenced sample: tumor tissue. The clonotype originates from a female donor with papillary thyroid cancer or a benign thyroid nodule (not recorded which). Some clones in this sample may be carry-over from other donors' samples. The chain is built from TRBV7-2 and TRBJ1-1, with unresolved D. CDR3 residues: CASSLVSMNTEAFF. CDR3 nucleotide sequence: TGTGCCAGCAGCTTAGTCAGCATGAACACTGAAGCTTTCTTT.